The source of this T cell receptor (beta chain) is a study of blood T cells in healthy people across ages. Primers used in a second PCR of about 7 to 12 cycles were a sample-barcoded 5' primer and a J-beta primer mix. Using its own MiXCR run on the 5' RACE reads, TCRdb lists one record per CDR3 protein. The sample has 650,000 to 700,000 distinct CDR3 sequences; about 30% are singletons. The CDR3 has 15 residues. V lost 7 bases, J lost 7 bases, and 20 bases lay in between. This clonotype was observed at least ten times. The sequenced sample consisted of blood. The chain recombines TRBV12-3 or TRBV12-4 with TRBJ2-1; possibly TRBD2 for D (6 bases). This receptor was obtained from an elderly woman in good health. The CDR3 sequence: CASTVGLAVRNEQFF. The CDR3 DNA reads as TGTGCCAGCACCGTAGGCTTAGCGGTACGGAATGAGCAGTTCTTC.